The 17 T cell receptor beta chains listed next were all sequenced from one sample in a study of cytomegalovirus exposure and HLA in healthy donors. The PCR ran on 60 Vbeta and 13 Jbeta primers. Assay: immunoSEQ multiplex PCR; the TCRdb copy retains only in-frame clones and omits some. Listed are around 78,000 clones; about 4.1% falls within the top ten. Sequencing was performed on PBMCs. The source is a man aged 18 to 29 in good health and CMV-seropositive.

The chain couples TRBV19 to TRBJ1-1, with D possibly being TRBD1 (5 bases). The V gene's germline CDR1 is LNHDA and CDR2 SQIVND (reference sequence). The CDR3 has 13 amino acids. The V and J ends lost 3 bases and 4 bases respectively, with 9 bases between them. The CDR3 here is CASSMKGATEAFF. The CDR3 region has the DNA TGTGCCAGTAGTATGAAAGGGGCCACTGAAGCTTTCTTT.

V gene TRBV19 combines with J gene TRBJ1-5; D is unresolved. Trimming shortened V by 1 base and J by 0 bases, and 13 bases separated the two germline ends. The germline V gene has CDR1 LNHDA and CDR2 SQIVND (reference sequence). The CDR3 runs 17 residues. The CDR3 coding sequence is TGTGCCAGTAGTATAGGGACTGCGCGGTATAGCAATCAGCCCCAGCATTTT. Its translation is CASSIGTARYSNQPQHF. Complete variable domain (other parts from reference TRBV19 and TRBJ1-5): DGGITQSPKYLFRKEGQNVTLSCEQNLNHDAMYWYRQDPGQGLRLIYYSQIVNDFQKGDIAEGYSVSREKKESFPLTVTSAQKNPTAFYLCASSIGTARYSNQPQHFGDGTRLSIL.

This chain connects TRBV9 to TRBJ2-2; a weak D match, TRBD1 (6 bases). The CDR3 has 13 residues. The V end was cut by 9 bases, the J end by 1 base, with 10 bases between. The germline CDR1 and CDR2 sequences are SGDLS and YYNGEE. In DNA, the CDR3 is TGTGCCACTAAGGACAGGAACACCGGGGAGCTGTTTTTT. Protein product: CATKDRNTGELFF.

The rearrangement uses TRBV28 and TRBJ1-5; TRBD1 might be the D (5 bases). CDR3 length: 14 amino acids. The V and J ends lost 6 bases and 6 bases respectively, with 15 bases between them. The germline gives CDR1 MDHEN, CDR2 SYDVKM. The chain's CDR3 is CASSSDSASQPQHF. In DNA form, the CDR3 reads TGTGCCAGCAGCTCCGACAGCGCTAGTCAGCCCCAGCATTTT.

The chain is built from TRBV5-1 and TRBJ2-1, with 12 bases matching TRBD2. CDR3 length equals 18 residues. Germline V gene lookup returns CDR1 SGHRS and CDR2 YFSETQ. J lost 12 bases, V lost 0 bases, and 16 bases had no gene match. CDR3: CASSLGASPSGRAGWQFF. The DNA of the CDR3 is TGCGCCAGCAGCTTGGGGGCCTCACCTAGCGGGAGGGCCGGGTGGCAGTTCTTC.

The rearrangement joins TRBV5-6 to TRBJ1-6, with 7 bases identical to TRBD1. Looked up from germline, CDR1 is SGHDT and CDR2 is YYEEEE. V was pared by 0 bases and J by 7 bases, with 4 bases of the junction left unmatched. The CDR3 runs to 15 residues. CDR3: CASSLGTGENSPLHF. CDR3 DNA sequence: TGTGCCAGCAGCTTGGGTACAGGGGAAAATTCACCCCTCCACTTT.

The chain carries TRBV5-4 and TRBJ1-1, with 10 bases that match TRBD1. The CDR3 totals 15 residues. V was pared by 4 bases and J by 6 bases, with 9 bases of the junction left unmatched. The germline V gene has CDR1 SGHNT and CDR2 YYREEE (reference sequence). The CDR3 DNA reads as TGTGCCAGCAGCCCAAACGACGGGACAGGGGCTGAAGCTTTCTTT. It specifies CASSPNDGTGAEAFF.

This chain connects TRBV6-5 to TRBJ1-1; the match to TRBD1 covers 8 bases. Losses at the gene ends were 7 bases for V and 6 bases for J; bases not matched to a gene: 13. Germline V gene lookup returns CDR1 MNHEY and CDR2 SVGAGI. CDR3 size: 15 residues. CDR3 bases: TGTGCCAGCATTGACGCCGGGACAGGCAATGCTGAAGCTTTCTTT. Translated: CASIDAGTGNAEAFF.

This chain uses TRBV19 with TRBJ1-5; TRBD1 matches 7 bases. In germline, CDR1 is LNHDA, CDR2 SQIVND (reference sequence). J gave up 12 bases and V 6 bases, and 8 bases lay outside the gene matches. The CDR3 runs to 12 residues. Here the CDR3 DNA reads TGTGCCAGTAGCCACCCCCGGGACAGCCAGCATTTT. Residues: CASSHPRDSQHF.

The chain joins TRBV5-1 to TRBJ1-1; no clear D. Trimming took 0 bases from V and 0 from J, leaving 9 bases between them. The CDR3 is 15 residues long. CDR1 is SGHRS, CDR2 YFSETQ, per germline. The CDR3 loop reads CASSLAPSMNTEAFF. In DNA form, the CDR3 reads TGCGCCAGCAGCTTGGCCCCCAGTATGAACACTGAAGCTTTCTTT. The full variable domain, with the rest looked up from reference TRBV5-1 and TRBJ1-1, is KAGVTQTPRYLIKTRGQQVTLSCSPISGHRSVSWYQQTPGQGLQFLFEYFSETQRNKGNFPGRFSGRQFSNSRSEMNVSTLELGDSALYLCASSLAPSMNTEAFFGQGTRLTVV.

The chain carries TRBV15 and TRBJ2-5, with a weak D call TRBD2 (5 bases). This CDR3 region has 13 residues. Trimming removed 7 bases at V and 9 bases at J, with 18 bases between. Germline V lookup: CDR1 LNHNV, CDR2 YYDKDF (reference sequence). CDR3 sequence reads: CATKLRTVGAQYF. DNA of the CDR3: TGTGCCACCAAACTTCGGACGGTCGGGGCCCAGTACTTC. Together with reference TRBV15 and TRBJ2-5, the CDR3 gives the full variable domain: DAMVIQNPRYQVTQFGKPVTLSCSQTLNHNVMYWYQQKSSQAPKLLFHYYDKDFNNEADTPDNFQSRRPNTSFCFLDIRSPGLGDTAMYLCATKLRTVGAQYFGPGTRLLVL.

The chain is built from TRBV7-9 and TRBJ2-2; TRBD1 might be the D (5 bases). This CDR3 region has 16 residues. CDR1 is SEHNR, CDR2 FQNEAQ, per germline (reference sequence). Trimming left V 1 base short and J 6 bases short, with 15 bases between. The CDR3 sequence: CASSLEERRAAGELFF. CDR3 DNA: TGTGCCAGCAGCTTAGAGGAGCGCAGGGCGGCCGGGGAGCTGTTTTTT.

The chain couples TRBV27 to TRBJ2-3, with 7 nucleotides matching TRBD1. The V and J ends lost 6 bases and 3 bases, in that order; junction bases with no gene match: 9. The CDR3 spans 15 residues. Germline V gene lookup returns CDR1 MNHEY and CDR2 SMNVEV (reference sequence). CDR3 nucleotides: TGTGCCAGCAGGAGACAGGGTATAGGAACAGATACGCAGTATTTT. Amino acid sequence: CASRRQGIGTDTQYF.

The chain has TRBV7-2 and TRBJ2-2, with TRBD1 matching over 7 bases. The germline V gene has CDR1 SGHTA and CDR2 FQGNSA. The ends lost 8 bases at V and 4 bases at J; junction bases unmatched: 10. The CDR3 spans 15 residues. This chain's CDR3 is CASAYPHRGTGELFF. The CDR3 DNA sequence: TGTGCCAGCGCGTACCCGCACAGGGGCACCGGGGAGCTGTTTTTT.

The rearrangement links TRBV10-1 to TRBJ1-5, with 9 bases matching TRBD1. The CDR3 sequence is 16 residues long. Germline CDR1 and CDR2: WNHNN and SYGVQD (reference sequence). The junction had 7 bases not matched to a gene; V was cut back by 1 base and J by 6 bases. CDR3 residues: CASSEFDTGGCQPQHF. DNA of the CDR3: TGCGCCAGCAGTGAGTTTGACACAGGGGGCTGTCAGCCCCAGCATTTT.

The chain has TRBV5-4 and TRBJ2-3; D possibly corresponds to TRBD2 (5 bases). Deletions cut 5 bases from V and 0 bases from J, with 19 bases between. CDR3 length: 17 residues. In germline, CDR1 is SGHNT, CDR2 YYREEE (reference sequence). DNA of the CDR3: TGTGCCAGCAGTAGGCGGCTAGCAGTCCCCAGCACAGATACGCAGTATTTT. Translating it yields CASSRRLAVPSTDTQYF.

The chain is built from TRBV5-8 and TRBJ1-2; TRBD1 matches at 8 bases. This CDR3 spans 14 amino acids. Germline V gene lookup returns CDR1 SGHTS and CDR2 YDEGEE. V shed 2 bases and J 3 bases; nucleotides not matched to a gene: 3. The CDR3 DNA is TGTGCCAGCAGCTTCAGGGGGCGATACTATGGCTACACCTTC. Its translation: CASSFRGRYYGYTF.